This is a list of T cell receptor beta chains from one sample in a study of CD8+ T cells in alopecia areata. Clones were read by immunoSEQ multiplex PCR, and TCRdb kept only the in-frame ones, dropping some. Of 140,000 to 150,000 clones in the sample, nearly 55% were seen once. Sample: CD8+ T cells sorted from blood, taken at week 4, from a patient treated with tofacitinib. The source is a human donor with alopecia areata. The CDR3 runs from the conserved cysteine through the conserved F or W. Each record gives: D gene, J gene, V gene, CDR3 length, clone size, CDR3 protein, CDR3 DNA. The D gene is left open where the match is weak. Clone size appears in some rows only: once, few, many, or a class for an expanded clone.

d_gene: -; j_gene: TRBJ2-3; v_gene: TRBV6-5; len: 16; abundance: few; CDR3aa: CASSYSISTSTDTQYF; CDR3nt: TGTGCCAGCAGTTACTCGATTTCTACTAGCACAGATACGCAGTATTTT
d_gene: -; j_gene: TRBJ2-7; v_gene: TRBV29-1; len: 13; abundance: -; CDR3aa: CSVVPRGSYEQYF; CDR3nt: TGCAGCGTTGTACCCCGGGGCTCCTACGAGCAGTACTTC
d_gene: -; j_gene: TRBJ1-2; v_gene: TRBV7-9; len: 14; abundance: -; CDR3aa: CASSKDQSHYGYTF; CDR3nt: TGTGCCAGCAGTAAGGATCAAAGTCACTATGGCTACACCTTC
d_gene: TRBD2; j_gene: TRBJ2-3; v_gene: TRBV7-6; len: 18; abundance: -; CDR3aa: CASSSGTSGGAGADTQYF; CDR3nt: TGTGCCAGCAGTTCCGGGACTAGCGGGGGGGCAGGGGCAGATACGCAGTATTTT
d_gene: -; j_gene: TRBJ1-1; v_gene: TRBV5-1; len: 15; abundance: -; CDR3aa: CASSLIPDRNTEAFF; CDR3nt: TGCGCCAGCAGCCTCATCCCCGACAGGAACACTGAAGCTTTCTTT
d_gene: -; j_gene: TRBJ1-2; v_gene: TRBV5-1; len: 15; abundance: -; CDR3aa: CASSLALGRENGYTF; CDR3nt: TGCGCCAGCAGCTTGGCCCTCGGCAGGGAAAACGGCTACACCTTC
d_gene: -; j_gene: TRBJ1-2; v_gene: TRBV4-2; len: 16; abundance: -; CDR3aa: CASSRPGEGANYGYTF; CDR3nt: TGTGCCAGCAGCCGCCCGGGGGAAGGGGCTAACTATGGCTACACCTTC
d_gene: -; j_gene: TRBJ2-1; v_gene: TRBV29-1; len: 14; abundance: few; CDR3aa: CSVEDLSGYNEQFF; CDR3nt: TGCAGCGTTGAAGATCTTTCAGGATACAATGAGCAGTTCTTC
d_gene: -; j_gene: TRBJ2-7; v_gene: TRBV9; len: 14; abundance: -; CDR3aa: CASSPRVSSYEQYF; CDR3nt: TGTGCCAGCAGCCCCAGGGTGAGCTCCTACGAGCAGTACTTC
d_gene: -; j_gene: TRBJ1-5; v_gene: TRBV2; len: 14; abundance: few; CDR3aa: CASTPGPDNQPQHF; CDR3nt: TGTGCCAGCACCCCGGGACCCGATAATCAGCCCCAGCATTTT
d_gene: TRBD1; j_gene: TRBJ2-1; v_gene: TRBV7-3; len: 18; abundance: few; CDR3aa: CASSLLESTGGEYNEQFF; CDR3nt: TGTGCCAGCAGCTTATTGGAGAGTACAGGGGGAGAATACAATGAGCAGTTCTTC
d_gene: -; j_gene: TRBJ1-2; v_gene: TRBV5-4; len: 15; abundance: -; CDR3aa: CASSLPGTPNYGYTF; CDR3nt: TGTGCCAGCAGCCTCCCCGGGACACCCAACTATGGCTACACCTTC
d_gene: TRBD2; j_gene: TRBJ2-3; v_gene: TRBV6-4; len: 14; abundance: few; CDR3aa: CASSPSGGTDTQYF; CDR3nt: TGTGCCAGCTCCCCTAGCGGCGGCACAGATACGCAGTATTTT
d_gene: TRBD2; j_gene: TRBJ2-3; v_gene: TRBV4-2; len: 15; abundance: -; CDR3aa: CASSPTSGAVDTQYF; CDR3nt: TGTGCCAGCAGCCCGACTAGCGGGGCGGTAGATACGCAGTATTTT
d_gene: -; j_gene: TRBJ1-5; v_gene: TRBV16; len: 20; abundance: few; CDR3aa: CASSQSRGATTFDSNQPQHF; CDR3nt: TGTGCCAGCAGCCAATCGAGGGGGGCTACGACTTTCGATAGCAATCAGCCCCAGCATTTT
d_gene: -; j_gene: TRBJ2-7; v_gene: TRBV5-6; len: 14; abundance: -; CDR3aa: CASSLTGAAYEQYF; CDR3nt: TGTGCCAGCAGCTTAACGGGGGCCGCGTACGAGCAGTACTTC
d_gene: -; j_gene: TRBJ1-1; v_gene: TRBV27; len: 13; abundance: -; CDR3aa: CASSFEGNTEAFF; CDR3nt: TGTGCCAGCAGTTTCGAGGGAAACACTGAAGCTTTCTTT
d_gene: -; j_gene: TRBJ2-5; v_gene: TRBV11-2; len: 14; abundance: -; CDR3aa: CASSLGRLQETQYF; CDR3nt: TGTGCCAGCAGCCTCGGACGGTTACAAGAGACCCAGTACTTC
d_gene: -; j_gene: TRBJ2-3; v_gene: TRBV6-5; len: 12; abundance: few; CDR3aa: CASSSQWDTQYF; CDR3nt: TGTGCCAGCAGCTCTCAGTGGGATACGCAGTATTTT
d_gene: -; j_gene: TRBJ1-6; v_gene: TRBV11-2; len: 13; abundance: -; CDR3aa: CASSLGPDSPLHF; CDR3nt: TGTGCCAGCAGCTTAGGACCGGATTCACCCCTCCACTTT
d_gene: TRBD1; j_gene: TRBJ2-1; v_gene: TRBV19; len: 14; abundance: -; CDR3aa: CASSIATGSNEQFF; CDR3nt: TGTGCCAGTAGTATCGCGACAGGGAGCAATGAGCAGTTCTTC
d_gene: -; j_gene: TRBJ1-1; v_gene: TRBV29-1; len: 15; abundance: -; CDR3aa: CSVEAAPGENTEAFF; CDR3nt: TGCAGCGTTGAAGCGGCGCCAGGGGAGAACACTGAAGCTTTCTTT
d_gene: -; j_gene: TRBJ2-3; v_gene: TRBV1; len: 17; abundance: few; CDR3aa: CTSSQENGLANRDTQYF; CDR3nt: TGCACCAGCAGCCAAGAAAATGGGCTAGCGAACCGAGATACGCAGTATTTT
d_gene: TRBD2; j_gene: TRBJ2-5; v_gene: TRBV5-4; len: 16; abundance: -; CDR3aa: CASSQKTSGGPETQYF; CDR3nt: TGTGCCAGCAGCCAAAAGACTAGCGGGGGGCCGGAGACCCAGTACTTC
d_gene: -; j_gene: TRBJ2-2; v_gene: TRBV7-6; len: 13; abundance: -; CDR3aa: CASSLADAGELFF; CDR3nt: TGTGCCAGCAGCTTAGCGGACGCCGGGGAGCTGTTTTTT
d_gene: -; j_gene: TRBJ2-3; v_gene: TRBV2; len: 13; abundance: -; CDR3aa: CASSEGPTDTQYF; CDR3nt: TGTGCCAGCAGTGAAGGCCCCACAGATACGCAGTATTTT
d_gene: -; j_gene: TRBJ1-4; v_gene: TRBV27; len: 14; abundance: few; CDR3aa: CASSLSGVREKLFF; CDR3nt: TGTGCCAGCAGTTTATCCGGGGTACGGGAAAAACTGTTTTTT
d_gene: TRBD1; j_gene: TRBJ1-5; v_gene: TRBV15; len: 16; abundance: -; CDR3aa: CATSYTFGQAPQPQHF; CDR3nt: TGTGCCACCAGCTACACGTTCGGACAGGCACCTCAGCCCCAGCATTTT
d_gene: -; j_gene: TRBJ1-1; v_gene: TRBV5-1; len: 14; abundance: -; CDR3aa: CASSSGHGNTEAFF; CDR3nt: TGCGCCAGCAGCTCGGGACACGGGAACACTGAAGCTTTCTTT
d_gene: TRBD1; j_gene: TRBJ1-2; v_gene: TRBV5-6; len: 12; abundance: few; CDR3aa: CASSGTGLGYTF; CDR3nt: TGTGCCAGCAGCGGGACAGGGTTGGGCTACACCTTC
d_gene: -; j_gene: TRBJ2-7; v_gene: TRBV29-1; len: 13; abundance: -; CDR3aa: CSVSGTTAYEQYF; CDR3nt: TGCAGCGTTTCCGGGACGACGGCCTACGAGCAGTACTTC
d_gene: TRBD1; j_gene: TRBJ2-7; v_gene: TRBV30; len: 15; abundance: -; CDR3aa: CAWSITGGPLWEQYF; CDR3nt: TGTGCCTGGAGTATTACAGGGGGCCCTCTTTGGGAGCAGTACTTC
d_gene: -; j_gene: TRBJ1-1; v_gene: TRBV4-2; len: 12; abundance: few; CDR3aa: CASSQADSEAFF; CDR3nt: TGTGCCAGCAGCCAAGCTGATAGTGAAGCTTTCTTT
d_gene: -; j_gene: TRBJ2-7; v_gene: TRBV6-5; len: 13; abundance: -; CDR3aa: CASSYSQGNEQYF; CDR3nt: TGTGCCAGCAGTTACTCCCAGGGTAACGAGCAGTACTTC
d_gene: TRBD1; j_gene: TRBJ2-5; v_gene: TRBV27; len: 15; abundance: few; CDR3aa: CASSQTQGIQETQYF; CDR3nt: TGTGCCAGCAGCCAAACACAGGGGATCCAAGAGACCCAGTACTTC
d_gene: -; j_gene: TRBJ1-1; v_gene: TRBV27; len: 16; abundance: -; CDR3aa: CASSLYPMEGNTEAFF; CDR3nt: TGTGCCAGCAGTTTATATCCGATGGAGGGGAACACTGAAGCTTTCTTT
d_gene: -; j_gene: TRBJ2-7; v_gene: TRBV6-5; len: 13; abundance: -; CDR3aa: CASSTGGPYEQYF; CDR3nt: TGTGCCAGCAGTACTGGAGGTCCCTACGAGCAGTACTTC
d_gene: -; j_gene: TRBJ1-1; v_gene: TRBV29-1; len: 12; abundance: -; CDR3aa: CSVEAGRPEAFF; CDR3nt: TGCAGCGTTGAAGCTGGTAGGCCTGAAGCTTTCTTT
d_gene: -; j_gene: TRBJ2-1; v_gene: TRBV7-3; len: 13; abundance: few; CDR3aa: CASSLTTRAEQFF; CDR3nt: TGTGCCAGCAGCTTAACAACTAGGGCCGAGCAGTTCTTC
d_gene: -; j_gene: TRBJ1-1; v_gene: TRBV9; len: 13; abundance: -; CDR3aa: CASSYSANTEAFF; CDR3nt: TGTGCCAGCAGTTACTCCGCGAACACTGAAGCTTTCTTT
d_gene: -; j_gene: TRBJ2-2; v_gene: TRBV4-1; len: 12; abundance: -; CDR3aa: CASSQLSGELFF; CDR3nt: TGCGCCAGCAGCCAACTTAGCGGGGAGCTGTTTTTT
d_gene: TRBD2; j_gene: TRBJ2-7; v_gene: TRBV27; len: 16; abundance: -; CDR3aa: CASSLALAGGPYEQYF; CDR3nt: TGTGCCAGCAGTTTAGCCCTAGCGGGGGGTCCCTACGAGCAGTACTTC
d_gene: -; j_gene: TRBJ2-2; v_gene: TRBV29-1; len: 13; abundance: -; CDR3aa: CSLRDGGTGELFF; CDR3nt: TGCAGCCTGAGGGACGGAGGAACCGGGGAGCTGTTTTTT
d_gene: -; j_gene: TRBJ1-5; v_gene: TRBV6-1; len: 13; abundance: -; CDR3aa: CASLEGFSQPQHF; CDR3nt: TGTGCCAGCCTTGAAGGGTTTTCTCAGCCCCAGCATTTT
d_gene: TRBD1; j_gene: TRBJ2-3; v_gene: TRBV7-9; len: 15; abundance: -; CDR3aa: CASSRNRGRVDTQYF; CDR3nt: TGTGCCAGCAGCCGAAACAGGGGGCGCGTAGATACGCAGTATTTT
d_gene: -; j_gene: TRBJ1-5; v_gene: TRBV7-3; len: 13; abundance: -; CDR3aa: CASSPLHGQPQHF; CDR3nt: TGTGCCAGCAGCCCACTCCATGGTCAGCCCCAGCATTTT
d_gene: -; j_gene: TRBJ1-1; v_gene: TRBV7-8; len: 12; abundance: -; CDR3aa: CASSLGGSEAFF; CDR3nt: TGTGCCAGCAGCTTAGGAGGGTCTGAAGCTTTCTTT
d_gene: -; j_gene: TRBJ2-1; v_gene: TRBV7-9; len: 14; abundance: few; CDR3aa: CASSSGFLPNEQFF; CDR3nt: TGTGCCAGCAGCTCAGGGTTCCTTCCCAATGAGCAGTTCTTC
d_gene: -; j_gene: TRBJ1-6; v_gene: TRBV6-5; len: 14; abundance: -; CDR3aa: CASRGGHRDSPLHF; CDR3nt: TGTGCCAGCAGGGGGGGGCACAGGGATTCACCCCTCCACTTT
d_gene: -; j_gene: TRBJ1-2; v_gene: TRBV5-1; len: 13; abundance: -; CDR3aa: CASSSTGADGYTF; CDR3nt: TGCGCCAGCAGCTCTACCGGGGCGGACGGCTACACCTTC
d_gene: -; j_gene: TRBJ2-1; v_gene: TRBV30; len: 14; abundance: -; CDR3aa: CAPEPTSPYNEQFF; CDR3nt: TGTGCCCCCGAACCTACTAGCCCATACAATGAGCAGTTCTTC
d_gene: TRBD1; j_gene: TRBJ2-7; v_gene: TRBV11-1; len: 14; abundance: -; CDR3aa: CASTKTGGSYEQYF; CDR3nt: TGTGCCAGCACCAAGACAGGGGGCTCCTACGAGCAGTACTTC
d_gene: TRBD2; j_gene: TRBJ2-7; v_gene: TRBV11-2; len: 16; abundance: many; CDR3aa: CASSLDTASGVYEQYF; CDR3nt: TGTGCCAGCAGCTTAGATACGGCTAGCGGGGTCTACGAGCAGTACTTC
d_gene: -; j_gene: TRBJ1-6; v_gene: TRBV4-1; len: 16; abundance: -; CDR3aa: CASSQDEREWESPLHF; CDR3nt: TGCGCCAGCAGCCAAGATGAGAGGGAGTGGGAATCACCCCTCCACTTT
d_gene: TRBD1; j_gene: TRBJ1-1; v_gene: TRBV19; len: 14; abundance: few; CDR3aa: CASSHGTGGNEAFF; CDR3nt: TGTGCCAGTAGCCACGGGACAGGGGGCAATGAAGCTTTCTTT